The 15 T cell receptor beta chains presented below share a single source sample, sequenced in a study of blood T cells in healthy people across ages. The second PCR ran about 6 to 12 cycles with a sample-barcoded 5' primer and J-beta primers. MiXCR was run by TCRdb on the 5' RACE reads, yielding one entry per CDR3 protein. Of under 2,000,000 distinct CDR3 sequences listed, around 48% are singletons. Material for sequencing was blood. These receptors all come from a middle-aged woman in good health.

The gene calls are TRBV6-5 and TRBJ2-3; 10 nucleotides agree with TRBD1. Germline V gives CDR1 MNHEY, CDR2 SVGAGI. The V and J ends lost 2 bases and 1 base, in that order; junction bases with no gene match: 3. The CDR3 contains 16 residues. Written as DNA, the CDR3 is TGTGCCAGCAGTTACGGACAGGGGGTCGGCACAGATACGCAGTATTTT. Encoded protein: CASSYGQGVGTDTQYF.

CDR3 in amino acids: CASSGLGQSSYEQYF. DNA of the CDR3: TGTGCCAGCAGTGGACTCGGACAGAGCTCCTACGAGCAGTACTTC. The genes are TRBV6-1 and TRBJ2-7; perhaps TRBD1 as D (6 bases). CDR1 and CDR2 (germline): MNHNS, SASEGT. The CDR3 is 15 amino acids. Trimming shortened V by 4 bases and J by 0 bases, and 13 bases separated the two germline ends.

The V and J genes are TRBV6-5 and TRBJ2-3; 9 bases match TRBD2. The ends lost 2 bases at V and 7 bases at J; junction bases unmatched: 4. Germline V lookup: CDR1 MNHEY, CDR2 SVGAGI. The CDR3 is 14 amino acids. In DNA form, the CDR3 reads TGTGCCAGCAGTTACGGCGGGGGGGCGAATACGCAGTATTTT. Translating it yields CASSYGGGANTQYF.

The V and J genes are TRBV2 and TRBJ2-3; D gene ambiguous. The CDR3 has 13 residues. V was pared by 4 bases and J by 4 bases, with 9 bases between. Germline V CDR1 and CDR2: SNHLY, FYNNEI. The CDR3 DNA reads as TGTGCCAGCAGTGGAGGTGTAGCAGATACGCAGTATTTT. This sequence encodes CASSGGVADTQYF.

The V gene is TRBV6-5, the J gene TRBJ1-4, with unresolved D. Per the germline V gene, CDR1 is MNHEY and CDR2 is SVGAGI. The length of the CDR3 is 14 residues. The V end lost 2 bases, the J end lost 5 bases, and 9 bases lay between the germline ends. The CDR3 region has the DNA TGTGCCAGCAGTTACCTGGAGGGAAATGAAAAACTGTTTTTT. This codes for CASSYLEGNEKLFF.

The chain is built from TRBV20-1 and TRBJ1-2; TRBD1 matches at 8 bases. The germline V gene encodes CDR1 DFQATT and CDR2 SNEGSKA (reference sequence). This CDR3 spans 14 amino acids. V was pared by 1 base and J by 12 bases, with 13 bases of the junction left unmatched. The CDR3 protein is CSARVPLQGGTDTF. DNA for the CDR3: TGCAGTGCTAGAGTACCATTACAGGGGGGTACGGACACCTTC.

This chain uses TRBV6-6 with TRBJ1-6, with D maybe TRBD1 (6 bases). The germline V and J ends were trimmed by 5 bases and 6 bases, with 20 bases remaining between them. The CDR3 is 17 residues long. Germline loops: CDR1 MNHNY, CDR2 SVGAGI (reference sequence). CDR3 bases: TGTGCCAGCAGTCCTTCGGATTCCGGGACAACTAATTCACCCCTCCACTTT. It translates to CASSPSDSGTTNSPLHF.

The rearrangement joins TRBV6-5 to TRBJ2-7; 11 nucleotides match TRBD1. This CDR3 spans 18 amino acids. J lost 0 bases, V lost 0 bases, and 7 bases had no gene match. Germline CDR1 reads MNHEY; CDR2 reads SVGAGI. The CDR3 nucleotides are TGTGCCAGCAGTTACTCGGGACAGGGGGGATCGTTCTCCTACGAGCAGTACTTC. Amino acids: CASSYSGQGGSFSYEQYF.

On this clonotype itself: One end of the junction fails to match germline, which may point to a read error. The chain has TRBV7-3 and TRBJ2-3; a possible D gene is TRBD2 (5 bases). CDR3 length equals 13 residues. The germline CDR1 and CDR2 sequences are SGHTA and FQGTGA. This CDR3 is CASSPISGDTRYF. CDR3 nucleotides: TGTGCCAGCAGCCCGATAAGCGGAGATACGCGGTATTTT.

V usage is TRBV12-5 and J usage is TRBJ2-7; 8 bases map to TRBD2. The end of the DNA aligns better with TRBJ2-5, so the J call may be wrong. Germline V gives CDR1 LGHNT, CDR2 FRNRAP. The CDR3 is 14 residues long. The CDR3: CASGLSGGAETQYF. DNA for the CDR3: TGTGCTAGTGGTCTCTCCGGGGGGGCAGAGACCCAGTACTTC.

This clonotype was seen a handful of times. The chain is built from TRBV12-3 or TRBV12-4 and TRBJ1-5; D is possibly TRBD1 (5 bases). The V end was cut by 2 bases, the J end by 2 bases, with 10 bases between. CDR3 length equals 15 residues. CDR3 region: CASSLTGPGNQPQHF. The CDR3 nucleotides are TGTGCCAGCAGTTTAACAGGCCCCGGCAATCAGCCCCAGCATTTT.

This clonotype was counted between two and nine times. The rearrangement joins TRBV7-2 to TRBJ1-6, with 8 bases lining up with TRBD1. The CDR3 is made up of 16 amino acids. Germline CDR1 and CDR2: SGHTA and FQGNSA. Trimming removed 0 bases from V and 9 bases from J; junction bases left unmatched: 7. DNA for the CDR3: TGTGCCAGCAGCTTAGCGTCGCAGGGGGCATCTTCACCCCTCCACTTT. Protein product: CASSLASQGASSPLHF.

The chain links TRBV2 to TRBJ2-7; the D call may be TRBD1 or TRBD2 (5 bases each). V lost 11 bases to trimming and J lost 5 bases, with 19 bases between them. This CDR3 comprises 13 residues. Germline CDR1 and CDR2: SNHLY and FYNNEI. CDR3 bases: TGTGCCCGTACGGGGCCGGGGCCCAACGAGCAGTACTTC. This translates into CARTGPGPNEQYF. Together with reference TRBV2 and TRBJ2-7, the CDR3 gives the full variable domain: EPEVTQTPSHQVTQMGQEVILRCVPISNHLYFYWYRQILGQKVEFLVSFYNNEISEKSEIFDDQFSVERPDGSNFTLKIRSTKLEDSAMYFCARTGPGPNEQYFGPGTRLTVT.

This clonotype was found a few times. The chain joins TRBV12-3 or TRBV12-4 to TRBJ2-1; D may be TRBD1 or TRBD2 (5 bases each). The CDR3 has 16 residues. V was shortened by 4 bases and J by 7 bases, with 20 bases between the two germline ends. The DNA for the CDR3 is TGTGCCAGCAGTTCAGCTGGTCAGGGAGTTGGGAATGAGCAGTTCTTC. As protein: CASSSAGQGVGNEQFF.

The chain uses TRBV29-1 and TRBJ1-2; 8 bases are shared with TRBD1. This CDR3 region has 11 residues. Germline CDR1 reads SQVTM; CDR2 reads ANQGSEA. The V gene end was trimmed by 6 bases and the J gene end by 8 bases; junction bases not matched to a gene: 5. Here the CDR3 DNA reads TGCAGCGTGCCGACAGGGGTCGGCTACACCTTC. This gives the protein CSVPTGVGYTF. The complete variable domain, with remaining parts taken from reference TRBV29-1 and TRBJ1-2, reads SAVISQKPSRDICQRGTSLTIQCQVDSQVTMMFWYRQQPGQSLTLIATANQGSEATYESGFVIDKFPISRPNLTFSTLTVSNMSPEDSSIYLCSVPTGVGYTFGSGTRLTVV.